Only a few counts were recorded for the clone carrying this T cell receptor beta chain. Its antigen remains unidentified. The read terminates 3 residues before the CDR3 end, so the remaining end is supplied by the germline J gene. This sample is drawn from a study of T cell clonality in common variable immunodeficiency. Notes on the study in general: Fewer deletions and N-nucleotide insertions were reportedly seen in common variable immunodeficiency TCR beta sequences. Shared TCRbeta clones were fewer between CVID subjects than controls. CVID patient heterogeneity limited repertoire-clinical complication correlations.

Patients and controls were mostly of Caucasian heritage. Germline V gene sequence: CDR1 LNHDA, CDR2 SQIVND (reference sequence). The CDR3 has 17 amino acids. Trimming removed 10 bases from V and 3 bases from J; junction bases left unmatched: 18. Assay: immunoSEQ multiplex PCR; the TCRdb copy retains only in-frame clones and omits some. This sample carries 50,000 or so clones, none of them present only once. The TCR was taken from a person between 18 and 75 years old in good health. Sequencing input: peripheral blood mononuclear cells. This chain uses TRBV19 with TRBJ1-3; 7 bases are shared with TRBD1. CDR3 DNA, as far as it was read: TGTGCCACCAGCCCCGGGACAGAACTTCTGGTTGGAAACACC. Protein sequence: CATSPGTELLVGNT. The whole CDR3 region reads CATSPGTELLVGNTIYF.